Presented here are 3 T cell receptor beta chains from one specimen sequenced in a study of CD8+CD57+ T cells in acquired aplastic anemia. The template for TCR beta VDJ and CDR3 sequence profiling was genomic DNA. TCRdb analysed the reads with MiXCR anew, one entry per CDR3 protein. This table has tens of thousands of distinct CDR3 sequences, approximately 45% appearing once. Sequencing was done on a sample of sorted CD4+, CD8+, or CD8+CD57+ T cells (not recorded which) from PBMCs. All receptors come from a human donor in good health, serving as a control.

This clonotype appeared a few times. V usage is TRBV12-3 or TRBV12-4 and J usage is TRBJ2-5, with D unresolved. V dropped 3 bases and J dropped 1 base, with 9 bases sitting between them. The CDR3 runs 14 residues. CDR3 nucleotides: TGTGCCAGCAGTTTCGGTTCCACCCAAGAGACCCAGTACTTC. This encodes CASSFGSTQETQYF.

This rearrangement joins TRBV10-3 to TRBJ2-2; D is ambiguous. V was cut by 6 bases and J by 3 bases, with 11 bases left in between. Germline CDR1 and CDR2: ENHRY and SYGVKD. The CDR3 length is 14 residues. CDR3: CAIRETLDTGELFF. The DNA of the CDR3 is TGTGCCATCAGGGAGACACTGGACACCGGGGAGCTGTTTTTT.

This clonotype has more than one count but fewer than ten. CDR3 region: CASSVSSGDGQETQYF. The CDR3, as DNA: TGTGCCAGCAGTGTTTCTAGCGGCGACGGCCAAGAGACCCAGTACTTC. The J gene is TRBJ2-5, the V gene TRBV6-1; TRBD2 agrees at 7 bases. The junction had 9 bases not matched to a gene; V was cut back by 4 bases and J by 1 base. CDR3 size: 16 residues. Germline V lookup: CDR1 MNHNS, CDR2 SASEGT.